Following are 3 T cell receptor beta chains from one sample sequenced in a study of blood T cell repertoires in COVID-19. Assay used: immunoSEQ multiplex PCR; TCRdb lists only in-frame clones, some missing. The repertoire holds about 160,000 clones, around 82% seen once, with about 10% in the top ten. Sequenced material: peripheral blood. These receptors were collected from a man in his 60s with active or convalescent COVID-19.

The count of this clone is one. The chain uses TRBV6-6 and TRBJ1-2, with TRBD1 matching 7 bases. Losses at the gene ends were 6 bases for V and 4 bases for J; bases not matched to a gene: 5. Looked up from germline, CDR1 is MNHNY and CDR2 is SVGAGI (reference sequence). The CDR3 covers 13 residues. CDR3 nucleotide sequence: TGTGCCAGCAGAACAGGGGCCGCCTATGGCTACACCTTC. Translating it yields CASRTGAAYGYTF.

CDR3 amino acids: CASSLAGGPYNEQFF. Written as DNA, the CDR3 is TGTGCCAGCAGTCTGGCGGGGGGGCCGTACAATGAGCAGTTCTTC. This chain joins TRBV6-5 and TRBJ2-1; TRBD2 matches 9 bases. This CDR3 has 15 amino acids. V shed 5 bases and J 4 bases; nucleotides not matched to a gene: 6. The germline V gene encodes CDR1 MNHEY and CDR2 SVGAGI.

The V and J genes are TRBV15 and TRBJ2-3; D not resolved. The CDR3 extends over 15 amino acids. Germline-derived CDR1 and CDR2 are LNHNV and YYDKDF (reference sequence). V lost 8 bases, J lost 3 bases, and 18 bases lay in between. This CDR3 is CATSLRRVRTDTQYF. The CDR3 DNA reads as TGTGCCACCTCTTTAAGACGGGTTCGGACAGATACGCAGTATTTT.